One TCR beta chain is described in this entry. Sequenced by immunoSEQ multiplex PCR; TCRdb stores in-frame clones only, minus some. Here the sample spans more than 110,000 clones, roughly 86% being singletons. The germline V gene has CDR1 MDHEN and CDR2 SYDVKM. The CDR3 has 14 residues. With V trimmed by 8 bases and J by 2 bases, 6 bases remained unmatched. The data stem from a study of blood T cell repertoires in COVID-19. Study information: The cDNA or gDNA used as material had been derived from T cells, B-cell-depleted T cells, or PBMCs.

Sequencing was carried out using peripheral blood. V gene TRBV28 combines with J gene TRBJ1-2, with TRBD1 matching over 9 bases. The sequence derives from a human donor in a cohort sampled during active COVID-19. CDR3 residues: CASQRTGENYGYTF. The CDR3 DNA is TGTGCCAGCCAAAGGACAGGGGAAAACTATGGCTACACCTTC.